This T cell receptor beta chain was identified during a study of human T cells and chemical hapten exposure. From the RACE reads, TCRdb called clonotypes with MiXCR, one entry per CDR3 protein. The sample holds just under 65,000 distinct CDR3 sequences, roughly 9.6% seen once. This clonotype has just a few counts. Its target is not known. Time point reported: patch test 3, about 24 weeks after DPC sensitization. Sample treatment: therapeutic diphenylcyclopropenone sensitization with weekly scalp DPC. Blood was collected ahead of every patch test applied. V trimming: 0 bases; J trimming: 7 bases; junction bases outside the gene matches: 9. The CDR3 loop spans 16 amino acids. Germline V gene data show CDR1 as MGHRA and CDR2 as YSYEKL. General observations from the study: More PT1 expanded TCRs went with higher patch test scores.

This chain links TRBV4-1 with TRBJ2-1, with 7 nucleotides matching TRBD1. This TCR derives from a woman in her 30s with alopecia areata. Some clones in this sample may be carry-over from other donors' samples. The source was whole blood, collected in connection with sensitization to the hapten diphenylcyclopropenone (DPC). CDR3 loop: CASSQETGPKRNEQFF. CDR3 DNA: TGCGCCAGCAGCCAAGAGACAGGGCCTAAGAGGAATGAGCAGTTCTTC.